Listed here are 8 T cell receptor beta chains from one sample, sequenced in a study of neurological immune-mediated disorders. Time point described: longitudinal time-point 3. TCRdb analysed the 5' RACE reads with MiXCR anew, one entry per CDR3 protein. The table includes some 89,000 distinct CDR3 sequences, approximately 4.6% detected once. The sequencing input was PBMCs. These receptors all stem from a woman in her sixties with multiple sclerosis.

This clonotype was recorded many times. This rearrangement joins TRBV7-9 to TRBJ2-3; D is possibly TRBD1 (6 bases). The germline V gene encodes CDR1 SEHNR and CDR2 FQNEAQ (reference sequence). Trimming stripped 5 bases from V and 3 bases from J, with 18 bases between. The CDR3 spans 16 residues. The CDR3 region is CASSHMTGPRTDTQYF. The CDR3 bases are TGTGCCAGCAGCCATATGACAGGACCAAGGACAGATACGCAGTATTTT. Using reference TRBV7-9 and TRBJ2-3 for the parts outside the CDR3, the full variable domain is DTGVSQNPRHKITKRGQNVTFRCDPISEHNRLYWYRQTLGQGPEFLTYFQNEAQLEKSRLLSDRFSAERPKGSFSTLEIQRTEQGDSAMYLCASSHMTGPRTDTQYFGPGTRLTVL.

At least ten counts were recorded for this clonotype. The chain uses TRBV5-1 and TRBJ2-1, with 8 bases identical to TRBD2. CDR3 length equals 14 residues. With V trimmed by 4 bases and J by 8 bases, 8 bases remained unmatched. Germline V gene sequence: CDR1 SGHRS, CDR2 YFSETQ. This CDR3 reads CASSHGGGFDEQFF. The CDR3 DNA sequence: TGCGCCAGCAGCCACGGGGGGGGTTTCGATGAGCAGTTCTTC. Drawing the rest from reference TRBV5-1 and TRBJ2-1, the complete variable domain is KAGVTQTPRYLIKTRGQQVTLSCSPISGHRSVSWYQQTPGQGLQFLFEYFSETQRNKGNFPGRFSGRQFSNSRSEMNVSTLELGDSALYLCASSHGGGFDEQFFGPGTRLTVL.

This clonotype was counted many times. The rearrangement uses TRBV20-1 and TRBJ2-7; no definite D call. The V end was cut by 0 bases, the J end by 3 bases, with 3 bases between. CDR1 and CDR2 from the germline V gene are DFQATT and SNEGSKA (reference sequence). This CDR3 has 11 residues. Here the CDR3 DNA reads TGCAGTGCTAGAGAGAACTACGAGCAGTACTTC. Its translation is CSARENYEQYF.

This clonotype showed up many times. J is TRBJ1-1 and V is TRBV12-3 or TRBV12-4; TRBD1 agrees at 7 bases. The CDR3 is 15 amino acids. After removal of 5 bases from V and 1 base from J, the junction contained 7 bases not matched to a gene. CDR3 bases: TGTGCCAGCAGTGTGTCAGGGGGAGGGAACACTGAAGCTTTCTTT. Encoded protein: CASSVSGGGNTEAFF.

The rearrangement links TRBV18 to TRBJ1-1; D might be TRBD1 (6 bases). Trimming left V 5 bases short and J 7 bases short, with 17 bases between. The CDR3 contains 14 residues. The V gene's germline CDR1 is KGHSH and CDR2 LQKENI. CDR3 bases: TGTGCCAGCTCAACCACTACAGGGATCGGTGAAGCTTTCTTT. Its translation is CASSTTTGIGEAFF.

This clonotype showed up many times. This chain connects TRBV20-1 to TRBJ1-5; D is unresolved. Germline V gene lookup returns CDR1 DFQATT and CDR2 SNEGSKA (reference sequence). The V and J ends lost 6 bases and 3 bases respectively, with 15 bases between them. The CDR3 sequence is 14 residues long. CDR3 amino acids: CSAGLRVPNQPQHF. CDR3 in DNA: TGCAGTGCCGGGCTTAGGGTCCCCAATCAGCCCCAGCATTTT.

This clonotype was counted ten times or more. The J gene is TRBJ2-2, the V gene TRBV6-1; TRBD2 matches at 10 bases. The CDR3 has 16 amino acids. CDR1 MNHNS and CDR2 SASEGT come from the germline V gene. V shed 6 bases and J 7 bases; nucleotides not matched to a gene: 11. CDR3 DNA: TGTGCCAGCAGAAGGTCTAGCGGGGGATATGGCGGGGAGCTGTTTTTT. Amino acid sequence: CASRRSSGGYGGELFF.

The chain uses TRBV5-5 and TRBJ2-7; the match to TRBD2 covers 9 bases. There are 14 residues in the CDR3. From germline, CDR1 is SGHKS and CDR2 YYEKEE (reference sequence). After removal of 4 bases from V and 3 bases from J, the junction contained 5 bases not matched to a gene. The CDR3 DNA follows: TGTGCCAGCAGCCCCGGGACTAGCTTCTACGAGCAGTACTTC. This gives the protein CASSPGTSFYEQYF.